Below, 9 T cell receptor beta chains from the same sample are listed, as sequenced in a study of graft-versus-host responses after intestinal transplantation. These receptors' targets are unknown. Only in-frame clones appear in the TCRdb table, and some are missing; sequencing was by immunoSEQ multiplex PCR. Here the sample spans about 85,000 clones, 80% to 95% being singletons. Sequences were derived from unstimulated CD8+ T cells sorted from spleen or lymph node cells, sampled before transplant. Receptors originate from a human donor who was the organ donor for an intestinal transplant.

The rearrangement uses TRBV4-1 and TRBJ2-1; D not certain. Germline CDR1 MGHRA, CDR2 YSYEKL. V lost 4 bases and J 6 bases, leaving 16 bases between the germline ends. CDR3 length: 15 residues. CDR3 sequence reads: CASSPEPSSPNEQFF. DNA for the CDR3: TGCGCCAGCAGCCCAGAGCCGTCCTCCCCCAATGAGCAGTTCTTC.

This chain connects TRBV5-1 to TRBJ1-2; D gene ambiguous. The CDR3 totals 16 residues. Germline CDR1 and CDR2: SGHRS and YFSETQ. V was shortened by 4 bases and J by 8 bases, with 24 bases between the two germline ends. The CDR3 DNA is TGCGCCAGCAGCCCCTCCCCCCGCGAGACGGCGCGGGGCTACACCTTC. Protein product: CASSPSPRETARGYTF. Together with reference TRBV5-1 and TRBJ1-2, the CDR3 gives the full variable domain: KAGVTQTPRYLIKTRGQQVTLSCSPISGHRSVSWYQQTPGQGLQFLFEYFSETQRNKGNFPGRFSGRQFSNSRSEMNVSTLELGDSALYLCASSPSPRETARGYTFGSGTRLTVV.

By frequency in the sample, this clone is medium-sized (0.01 to 0.1%). The rearrangement links TRBV29-1 to TRBJ1-1, with D hard to call. There are 11 residues in the CDR3. The germline V gene encodes CDR1 SQVTM and CDR2 ANQGSEA. Trimming shortened V by 3 bases and J by 10 bases, and 12 bases separated the two germline ends. The CDR3 DNA reads TGCAGCGTTGATTGGGTAGGAGGAGCTTTCTTT. Its protein is CSVDWVGGAFF.

This rearrangement joins TRBV6-1 to TRBJ2-7; D is possibly TRBD1 (6 bases). The CDR3 is made up of 14 amino acids. Per germline, CDR1 MNHNS and CDR2 SASEGT. The V and J ends lost 5 bases and 0 bases respectively, with 11 bases between them. For the CDR3, the DNA is TGTGCCAGCAGTAGGGGGACAAGCTCCTACGAGCAGTACTTC. Its translation: CASSRGTSSYEQYF.

This clone showed up just once. The chain recombines TRBV7-9 with TRBJ2-7; TRBD2 might be the D (6 bases). Germline lookup yields CDR1 SEHNR and CDR2 FQNEAQ (reference sequence). The V gene lost 4 bases and the J gene lost 2 bases, with 15 bases spanning the gap. The CDR3 totals 15 residues. The DNA for the CDR3 is TGTGCCAGCAGCTCTGACCGGGGGATAACCTACGAGCAGTACTTC. Its protein is CASSSDRGITYEQYF. Filled out from reference TRBV7-9 and TRBJ2-7, the complete variable domain reads DTGVSQNPRHKITKRGQNVTFRCDPISEHNRLYWYRQTLGQGPEFLTYFQNEAQLEKSRLLSDRFSAERPKGSFSTLEIQRTEQGDSAMYLCASSSDRGITYEQYFGPGTRLTVT.

The chain combines TRBV7-9 with TRBJ1-1; D is possibly TRBD1 (5 bases). The CDR3 is 17 residues long. The V and J ends lost 2 bases and 2 bases respectively, with 18 bases between them. The germline gives CDR1 SEHNR, CDR2 FQNEAQ (reference sequence). The CDR3 protein is CASSLIPPGTGNTEAFF. Here the CDR3 DNA reads TGTGCCAGCAGCTTAATCCCGCCAGGGACTGGTAACACTGAAGCTTTCTTT.

The rearrangement links TRBV20-1 to TRBJ2-7; TRBD2 might be the D (7 bases). Germline-derived CDR1 and CDR2 are DFQATT and SNEGSKA (reference sequence). Trimming left V 7 bases short and J 7 bases short, with 11 bases between. The CDR3 loop spans 10 amino acids. CDR3 loop: CSEEGGEQYF. DNA of the CDR3: TGCAGTGAGGAGGGGGGGGAGCAGTACTTC.

This clone appeared a single time. The chain uses TRBV5-1 and TRBJ2-1; D possibly corresponds to TRBD2 (6 bases). Between the trimmed V and J ends, which lost 4 bases and 7 bases, there was a span of 18 bases. The germline CDR1 and CDR2 sequences are SGHRS and YFSETQ. The CDR3 loop spans 15 amino acids. The CDR3 nucleotides read TGCGCCAGCAGCCCCCGGACTATTGGGGGAAATGAGCAGTTCTTC. Translation: CASSPRTIGGNEQFF.

This clone was detected once. V is TRBV4-1 and J is TRBJ1-1, with D perhaps TRBD1 (6 bases). CDR1 and CDR2 from the germline V gene are MGHRA and YSYEKL. This CDR3 comprises 15 residues. V was pared by 0 bases and J by 2 bases, with 10 bases between. The DNA of the CDR3 is TGCGCCAGCAGCCAAGAGGCAGGGGCAAACACTGAAGCTTTCTTT. Residues: CASSQEAGANTEAFF.